This T cell receptor (beta chain) derives from a study of human T cells and chemical hapten exposure. Study summary: Sensitization involved placing 2% DPC onto a 2 cm by 2 cm region of upper inner arm skin.

Time point reported: pre-sensitization, week 0. Treatment given: therapeutic diphenylcyclopropenone sensitization with weekly scalp DPC. Researchers sampled blood before each patch test went on. Total RNA extraction was carried out from unfractionated whole blood. TCRdb reanalysed the RACE reads using MiXCR and keeps one entry per CDR3 protein. The table shows 240,000 or so distinct CDR3 sequences, with about 9.4% occurring only once. CDR1 and CDR2 from the germline V gene are LNHDA and SQIVND (reference sequence). The CDR3 is made up of 14 amino acids. The V and J ends lost 7 bases and 3 bases respectively, with 13 bases between them.

The receptor's source is a woman aged 35 to 49 with alopecia areata. Some clones in this sample may be carry-over from other donors' samples. This specimen was whole blood, taken in connection with sensitization to the hapten diphenylcyclopropenone (DPC). The rearrangement joins TRBV19 to TRBJ2-1; no clear D. This chain's CDR3 is CASTPDGNYNEQFF. CDR3 in DNA: TGTGCCAGTACCCCGGACGGAAACTACAATGAGCAGTTCTTC.